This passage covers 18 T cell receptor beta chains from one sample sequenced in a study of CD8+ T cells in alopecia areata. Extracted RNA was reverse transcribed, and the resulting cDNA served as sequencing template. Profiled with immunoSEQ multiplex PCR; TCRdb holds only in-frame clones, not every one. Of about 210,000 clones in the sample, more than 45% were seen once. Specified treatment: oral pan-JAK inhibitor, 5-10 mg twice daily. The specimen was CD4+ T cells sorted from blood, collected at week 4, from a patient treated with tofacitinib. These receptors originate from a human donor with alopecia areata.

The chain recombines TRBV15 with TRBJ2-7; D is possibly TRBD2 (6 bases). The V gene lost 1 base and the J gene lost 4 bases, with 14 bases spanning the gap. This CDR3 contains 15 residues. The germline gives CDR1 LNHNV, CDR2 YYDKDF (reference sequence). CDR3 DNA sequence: TGTGCCACCAGCAGAGGAAGGAGGGGACGGTACGAGCAGTACTTC. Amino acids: CATSRGRRGRYEQYF.

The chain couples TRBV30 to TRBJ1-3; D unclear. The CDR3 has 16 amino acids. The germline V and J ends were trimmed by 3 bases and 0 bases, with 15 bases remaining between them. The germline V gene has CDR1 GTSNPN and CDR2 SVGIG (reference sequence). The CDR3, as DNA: TGTGCCTGGAGCCCTGGACGGTCCCGCTCTGGAAACACCATATATTTT. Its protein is CAWSPGRSRSGNTIYF.

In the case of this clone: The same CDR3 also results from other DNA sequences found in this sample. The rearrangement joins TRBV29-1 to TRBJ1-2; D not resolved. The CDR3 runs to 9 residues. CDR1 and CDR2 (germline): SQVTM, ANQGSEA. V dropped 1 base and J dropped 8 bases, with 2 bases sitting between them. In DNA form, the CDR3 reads TGCAGCGTTGAAGGGGGCTACACCTTC. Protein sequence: CSVEGGYTF.

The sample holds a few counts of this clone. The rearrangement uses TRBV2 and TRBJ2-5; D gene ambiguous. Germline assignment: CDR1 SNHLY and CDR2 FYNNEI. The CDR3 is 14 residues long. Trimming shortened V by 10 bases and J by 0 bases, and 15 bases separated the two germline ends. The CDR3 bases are TGTGCCAACCCCCAGCGAGACAACCAAGAGACCCAGTACTTC. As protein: CANPQRDNQETQYF.

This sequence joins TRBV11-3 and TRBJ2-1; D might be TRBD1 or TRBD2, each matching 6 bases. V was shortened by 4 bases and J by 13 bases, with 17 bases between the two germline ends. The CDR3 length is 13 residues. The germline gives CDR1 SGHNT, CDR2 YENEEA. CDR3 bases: TGTGCCAGCAGCTCCCTCGAGGGGGGCCTCCAGTTCTTC. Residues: CASSSLEGGLQFF.

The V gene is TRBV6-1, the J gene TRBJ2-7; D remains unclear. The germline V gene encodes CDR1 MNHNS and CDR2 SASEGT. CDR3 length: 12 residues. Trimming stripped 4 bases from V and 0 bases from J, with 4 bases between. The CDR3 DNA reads TGTGCCAGCAGTGGGAGCTCCTACGAGCAGTACTTC. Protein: CASSGSSYEQYF.

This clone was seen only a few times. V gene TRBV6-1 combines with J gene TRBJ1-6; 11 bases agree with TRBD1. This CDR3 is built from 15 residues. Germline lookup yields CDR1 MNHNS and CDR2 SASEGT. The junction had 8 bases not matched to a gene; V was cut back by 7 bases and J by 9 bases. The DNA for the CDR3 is TGTGCCAGCACCCGGACAGGGGGCGATTCTTCACCCCTCCACTTT. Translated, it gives CASTRTGGDSSPLHF.

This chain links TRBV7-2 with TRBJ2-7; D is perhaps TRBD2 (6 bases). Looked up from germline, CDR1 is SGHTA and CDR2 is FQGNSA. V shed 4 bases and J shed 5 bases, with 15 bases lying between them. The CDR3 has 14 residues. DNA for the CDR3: TGTGCCAGCAGCTCGCCTTTTGGCGGGGACGAGCAGTACTTC. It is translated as CASSSPFGGDEQYF.

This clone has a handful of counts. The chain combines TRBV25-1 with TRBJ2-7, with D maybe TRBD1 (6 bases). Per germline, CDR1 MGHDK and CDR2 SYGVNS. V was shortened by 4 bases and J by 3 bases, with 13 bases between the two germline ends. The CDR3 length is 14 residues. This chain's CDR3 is CASSGRVGGYEQYF. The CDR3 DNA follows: TGTGCCAGCAGTGGAAGGGTAGGGGGCTACGAGCAGTACTTC.

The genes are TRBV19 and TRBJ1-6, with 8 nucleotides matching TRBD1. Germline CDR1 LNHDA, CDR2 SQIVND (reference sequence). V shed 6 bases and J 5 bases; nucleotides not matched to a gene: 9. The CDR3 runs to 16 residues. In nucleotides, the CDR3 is TGTGCCAGTAGCCCAGGACAGGGTTTGGATAATTCACCCCTCCACTTT. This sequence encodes CASSPGQGLDNSPLHF.

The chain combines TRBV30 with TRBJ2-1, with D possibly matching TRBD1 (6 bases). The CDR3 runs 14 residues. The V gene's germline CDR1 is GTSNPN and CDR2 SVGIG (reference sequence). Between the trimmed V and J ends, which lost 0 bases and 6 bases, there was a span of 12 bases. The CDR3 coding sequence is TGTGCCTGGAGTGTAATGTCAGGGGCCAATGAGCAGTTCTTC. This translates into CAWSVMSGANEQFF.

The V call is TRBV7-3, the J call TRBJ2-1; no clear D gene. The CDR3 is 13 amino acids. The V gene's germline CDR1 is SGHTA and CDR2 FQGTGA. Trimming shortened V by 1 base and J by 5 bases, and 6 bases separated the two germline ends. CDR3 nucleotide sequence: TGTGCCAGCAGCTTAAGTAGAAACAATGAGCAGTTCTTC. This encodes CASSLSRNNEQFF.

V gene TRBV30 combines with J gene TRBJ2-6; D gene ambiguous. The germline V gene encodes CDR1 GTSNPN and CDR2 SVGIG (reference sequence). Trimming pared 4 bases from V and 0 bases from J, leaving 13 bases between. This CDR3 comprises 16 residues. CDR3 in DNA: TGTGCCTGGAATAAAGGACCTATCTCTGGGGCCAACGTCCTGACTTTC. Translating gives CAWNKGPISGANVLTF.

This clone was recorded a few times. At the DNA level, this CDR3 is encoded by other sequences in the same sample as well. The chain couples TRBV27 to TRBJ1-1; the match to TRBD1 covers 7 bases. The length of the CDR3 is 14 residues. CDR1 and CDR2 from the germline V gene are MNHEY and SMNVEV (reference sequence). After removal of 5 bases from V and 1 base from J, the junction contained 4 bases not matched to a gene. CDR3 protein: CASSLGQANTEAFF. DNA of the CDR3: TGTGCCAGCAGTCTCGGACAGGCGAACACTGAAGCTTTCTTT.

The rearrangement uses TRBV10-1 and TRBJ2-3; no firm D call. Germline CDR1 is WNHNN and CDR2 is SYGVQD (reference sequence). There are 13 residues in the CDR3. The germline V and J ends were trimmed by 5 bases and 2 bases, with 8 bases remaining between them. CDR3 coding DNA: TGCGCCAGCAGTCGAGAGTTCACAGATACGCAGTATTTT. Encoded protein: CASSREFTDTQYF.

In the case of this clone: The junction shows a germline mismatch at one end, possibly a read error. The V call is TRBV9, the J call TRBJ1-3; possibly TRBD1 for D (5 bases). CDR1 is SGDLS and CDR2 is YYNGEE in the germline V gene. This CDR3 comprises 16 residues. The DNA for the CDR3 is TGTGCCAGCAGCGCCAGGGAGCCAACCTCTAGAAACACCATATATTTT. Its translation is CASSAREPTSRNTIYF.

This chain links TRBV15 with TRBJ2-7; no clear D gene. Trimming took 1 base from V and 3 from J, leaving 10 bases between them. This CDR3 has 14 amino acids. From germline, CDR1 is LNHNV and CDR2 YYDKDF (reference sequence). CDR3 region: CATSRGSTDYEQYF. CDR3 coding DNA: TGTGCCACCAGCAGAGGGAGCACAGACTACGAGCAGTACTTC.

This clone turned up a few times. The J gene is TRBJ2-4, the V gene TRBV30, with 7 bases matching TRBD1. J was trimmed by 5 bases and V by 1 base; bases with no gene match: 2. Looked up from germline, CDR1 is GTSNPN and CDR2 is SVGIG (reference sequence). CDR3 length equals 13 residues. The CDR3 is CAWSGTGENIQYF. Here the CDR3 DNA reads TGTGCCTGGAGTGGAACAGGGGAAAACATTCAGTACTTC.